This TCR beta chain stems from a study of lymphopenia after photon versus proton radiotherapy. This clone was seen just once. The antigen is not known. The CDR3 loop spans 16 amino acids. Sequencing used immunoSEQ multiplex PCR; TCRdb keeps in-frame clones, though not all of them. This sample yields 60,000 to 75,000 clones, of which roughly 87% are seen a single time; 10% to 15% belongs to the top ten. Study observations and caveats: Better survival with proton therapy was suggested as possible, not demonstrated. In patients who died, overall survival fell as post-nadir TCR diversity dropped more. Relative stability marked proton patients; photon patients lost diversity and naive cells. Post-nadir diversity loss with photons came from oligoclonal expansion, particularly CD8+ Temra cells.

Source: peripheral blood, taken from a patient treated with proton-based radiotherapy. The sequence was collected from a man aged 80 or over with esophageal cancer. The chain has TRBV21-1 and TRBJ1-3. TRBV21-1 is termed a pseudogene. CDR3 residues: CASSKGRGSTGNTIYF. CDR3 DNA: TGTGCCAGCAGCAAAGGACGGGGGTCTACTGGAAACACCATATATTTT.